This TCR beta chain appears in the sequencing data of a study of T-cell reconstitution after alpha-beta-depleted transplantation in children listed by TCRdb under 2016. Notes on the research overall: Using TCR repertoire profiling, the study followed T-cell immune reconstitution in a quantitative way in children after TCRalphabeta/CD19-depleted allogeneic hematopoietic cell transplantation.

A note on this clonotype: The clone's antigen remains unknown. The sample holds no much larger clone one base away, and base qualities are not on file.

The study at large found these results: Over subsequent months, a decline in hyperexpanded clone frequencies was noted, and after one year, T-cell counts and TCRbeta diversity were mostly ascribed to newly produced T cells. In some patients, high TCRbeta diversity at day 60 was attributed to recipient T cells and intrathymic progenitors that had survived conditioning. The apparently early recovery of alphabetaT-cell counts about two months after transplant reportedly depended on only several hundred rapidly expanded clones that came from non-depleted graft cells.

The treatment or condition tag for this specimen amounts to: allogeneic hematopoietic cell transplantation with graft depleted of TCRalphabeta T cells and CD19 B cells. The transplant recipients were children given TCRalphabeta/CD19-depleted allogeneic hematopoietic cell grafts. Receptors were amplified or captured by PCR. The listed sequencing device is Illumina HiSeq 2500. TCR library preparation used molecular barcoding, with unique molecular identifiers applied to normalize quantification of the TCRbeta repertoire. TCRdb applied fastp at Q25 and MiXCR to the public reads, then kept only in-frame beta chains. CDR3 protein duplicates are merged, each entry listing the most common genes and DNA. The sample table lists fewer than 250,000 distinct CDR3 sequences, approximately 15% of them with a count of one. Around 44% of the sample comes from the top ten. The sequences come from PBMCs, mostly from graft donor cells, collected 360 days after TCRalphabeta/CD19-depleted stem cell transplant. The TCR was taken from a male patient between 2 and 10 years old who had a stem cell transplant for acute lymphoblastic leukemia, so the T cells may come from the graft donor.

CDR3 loop: CASSLGTVANEQFF. The DNA sequence reads TGCGCCAGCAGCTTGGGGACAGTCGCCAATGAGCAGTTCTTC. Recombination joined TRBV5-1 with TRBJ2-1; TRBD1 is perhaps the D gene, given 6 matching bases. There are 14 amino acids in the CDR3, from cysteine to phenylalanine inclusive. The sequence is cut down to CDR3 DNA, 42 bases in frame from base 1. The germline V gene specifies SGHRS as CDR1 and YFSETQ as CDR2. The trim is 0 bases for V and 6 bases for J, with a gap of 10 bases between the germline ends.